This TCR beta chain emerged from a study of control samples from healthy donors and cancer patients. The CDR3 totals 15 residues. The V and J ends lost 1 base and 4 bases, in that order; junction bases with no gene match: 5. In germline, CDR1 is MNHNS, CDR2 SASEGT. The data were produced by immunoSEQ multiplex PCR, yet TCRdb's version contains in-frame clones alone and is incomplete. This sample has about 130,000 clones, with 80% to 95% found just once. The rearrangement links TRBV6-1 to TRBJ2-7, with 9 positions matching TRBD1. The sample taken for sequencing was PBMCs. The sequence came from an elderly man with head and neck cancer. The CDR3 loop reads CASSEGVGQGYEQYF. CDR3 DNA: TGTGCCAGCAGTGAAGGGGTAGGACAGGGGTACGAGCAGTACTTC.